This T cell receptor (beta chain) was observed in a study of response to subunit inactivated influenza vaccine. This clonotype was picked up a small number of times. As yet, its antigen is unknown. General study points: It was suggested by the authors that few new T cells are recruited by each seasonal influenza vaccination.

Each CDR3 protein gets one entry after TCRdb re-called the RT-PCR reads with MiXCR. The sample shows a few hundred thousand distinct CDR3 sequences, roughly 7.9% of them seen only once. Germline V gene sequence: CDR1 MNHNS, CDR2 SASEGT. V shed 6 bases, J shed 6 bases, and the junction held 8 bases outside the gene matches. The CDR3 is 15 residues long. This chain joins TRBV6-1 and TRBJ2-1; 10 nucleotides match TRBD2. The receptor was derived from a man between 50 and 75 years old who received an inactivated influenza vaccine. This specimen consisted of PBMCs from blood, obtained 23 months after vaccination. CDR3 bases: TGTGCCAGCAGCTTGCTAGCGGGAGTACCCAATGAGCAGTTCTTC. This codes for CASSLLAGVPNEQFF.